This T cell receptor (beta chain) comes out of a study of blood T cell repertoires in COVID-19. Here immunoSEQ multiplex PCR was the method, and the copy in TCRdb shows in-frame clones only, minus some. The sample carries over 200,000 clones, about 88% recorded once. Germline CDR1 and CDR2: MGHRA and YSYEKL. Trimming cost V 1 base and J 0 bases; bases outside gene matches: 9. The CDR3 covers 19 residues. The source material was peripheral blood. The sequence derives from a man aged 35 to 55 with active or convalescent COVID-19. The rearrangement joins TRBV4-1 to TRBJ2-1; TRBD2 aligns across 10 bases. The CDR3 DNA follows: TGCGCCAGCAGCCAAGTTGGGACTAGCGTTCTCAACTCCTACAATGAGCAGTTCTTC. Amino acids: CASSQVGTSVLNSYNEQFF.